A selection of T cell receptor beta chains follows, all from one sample in a study of blood T cells in healthy people across ages. TCRdb reprocessed the 5' RACE reads via MiXCR and lists one record per CDR3 protein. The profile shows about 1.4 million distinct CDR3 sequences, almost 60% of them singletons. The specimen sequenced was blood. The receptors come from a man in his late teens or twenties in good health. Both conserved end residues are part of each CDR3. Fields, in order: clone size, D gene, J gene, V gene, CDR3 protein, CDR3 DNA. D genes are given only for firm matches. Rows may omit the clone size; those that give it use once, few, many or a size class.

clone_size: -
d_call: TRBD1
j_call: TRBJ2-3
v_call: TRBV27
cdr3_aa: CASSIDRDFKAGYF
cdr3_nt: TGTGCCAGCAGTATAGACAGGGATTTTAAGGCTGGGTATTTT

clone_size: once
d_call: -
j_call: TRBJ1-3
v_call: TRBV7-9
cdr3_aa: CASSPDWRGNTIYF
cdr3_nt: TGTGCCAGCAGCCCTGACTGGAGGGGAAACACCATATATTTT

clone_size: -
d_call: -
j_call: TRBJ2-3
v_call: TRBV7-9
cdr3_aa: CASSSARGYSTDTQYF
cdr3_nt: TGTGCCAGCAGCTCCGCCCGGGGATATAGCACAGATACGCAGTATTTT

clone_size: -
d_call: -
j_call: TRBJ2-5
v_call: TRBV11-2
cdr3_aa: CASSLGEGREMKTQYF
cdr3_nt: TGTGCCAGCAGCTTAGGGGAAGGACGGGAGATGAAGACCCAGTACTTC

clone_size: -
d_call: TRBD2
j_call: TRBJ2-1
v_call: TRBV28
cdr3_aa: CASSSPRGGGYNEQFF
cdr3_nt: TGTGCCAGCAGTTCCCCGCGGGGGGGAGGCTACAATGAGCAGTTCTTC

clone_size: -
d_call: -
j_call: TRBJ1-1
v_call: TRBV11-2
cdr3_aa: CASSHWYRDGDVGTPEAFF
cdr3_nt: TGTGCCAGCAGCCATTGGTACCGGGACGGAGACGTGGGGACGCCTGAAGCTTTCTTT

clone_size: -
d_call: -
j_call: TRBJ2-7
v_call: TRBV6-2/TRBV6-3
cdr3_aa: CASSYSIPRALYEQYF
cdr3_nt: TGTGCCAGCAGTTACTCGATCCCCAGGGCCTTATACGAGCAGTACTTC

clone_size: once
d_call: -
j_call: TRBJ1-1
v_call: TRBV5-1
cdr3_aa: CASSFVPGRMVNTEAFF
cdr3_nt: TGCGCCAGCAGCTTTGTTCCTGGACGGATGGTGAACACTGAAGCTTTCTTT

clone_size: -
d_call: -
j_call: TRBJ1-1
v_call: TRBV7-2
cdr3_aa: CASSLGRFQGYTEAFF
cdr3_nt: TGTGCCAGCAGCTTAGGTCGGTTTCAGGGGTACACTGAAGCTTTCTTT

clone_size: few
d_call: TRBD1
j_call: TRBJ1-2
v_call: TRBV4-2
cdr3_aa: CASTLERTGDFYGYTF
cdr3_nt: TGTGCCAGCACCCTCGAGAGGACAGGGGATTTTTATGGCTACACCTTC

clone_size: -
d_call: TRBD2
j_call: TRBJ2-1
v_call: TRBV7-9
cdr3_aa: CASSPLGGGNNEQFF
cdr3_nt: TGTGCCAGCAGTCCTTTGGGCGGGGGTAACAATGAGCAGTTCTTC

clone_size: once
d_call: -
j_call: TRBJ1-4
v_call: TRBV7-2
cdr3_aa: CASSPGVNNEKLFF
cdr3_nt: TGTGCCAGCAGCCCAGGGGTTAATAATGAAAAACTGTTTTTT

clone_size: once
d_call: -
j_call: TRBJ1-2
v_call: TRBV4-1
cdr3_aa: CASSHEESNYGYTF
cdr3_nt: TGCGCCAGCAGCCATGAGGAGTCGAACTATGGCTACACCTTC

clone_size: -
d_call: -
j_call: TRBJ1-5
v_call: TRBV4-1
cdr3_aa: CASSQEGGLTSNQPQHF
cdr3_nt: TGCGCCAGCAGCCAAGAGGGGGGCCTCACCAGCAATCAGCCCCAGCATTTT

clone_size: -
d_call: -
j_call: TRBJ1-1
v_call: TRBV9
cdr3_aa: CASSAGGAEAFF
cdr3_nt: TGTGCCAGCAGCGCCGGAGGGGCTGAAGCTTTCTTT

clone_size: few
d_call: -
j_call: TRBJ1-4
v_call: TRBV6-5
cdr3_aa: CASSYIRSSLEKLFF
cdr3_nt: TGTGCCAGCAGTTACATTCGGTCTTCCCTGGAAAAACTGTTTTTT

clone_size: -
d_call: -
j_call: TRBJ2-5
v_call: TRBV29-1
cdr3_aa: CSARRDLFYKETQYF
cdr3_nt: TGCAGCGCCCGCCGGGACCTATTCTACAAGGAGACCCAGTACTTC

clone_size: few
d_call: -
j_call: TRBJ2-7
v_call: TRBV4-1
cdr3_aa: CASSQGRGDEQYF
cdr3_nt: TGCGCCAGCAGCCAAGGTCGTGGGGACGAGCAGTACTTC

clone_size: -
d_call: -
j_call: TRBJ2-2
v_call: TRBV5-1
cdr3_aa: CASSLTSSTGELFF
cdr3_nt: TGCGCCAGCAGCCTTACTAGTTCCACCGGGGAGCTGTTTTTT

clone_size: once
d_call: -
j_call: TRBJ1-1
v_call: TRBV10-3
cdr3_aa: CAISQSGSGTEAFF
cdr3_nt: TGTGCCATCTCACAGTCAGGGTCGGGGACTGAAGCTTTCTTT

clone_size: few
d_call: -
j_call: TRBJ2-7
v_call: TRBV29-1
cdr3_aa: CSVDALGVNEQYF
cdr3_nt: TGCAGCGTTGATGCCCTAGGAGTAAACGAGCAGTACTTC

clone_size: -
d_call: -
j_call: TRBJ2-5
v_call: TRBV5-1
cdr3_aa: CASSLRPGPETQYF
cdr3_nt: TGCGCCAGCAGCTTGAGGCCAGGCCCGGAGACCCAGTACTTC

clone_size: once
d_call: TRBD1
j_call: TRBJ2-5
v_call: TRBV28
cdr3_aa: CASRPYRGQETQYF
cdr3_nt: TGTGCCAGCAGACCCTACAGGGGCCAAGAGACCCAGTACTTC

clone_size: -
d_call: -
j_call: TRBJ1-2
v_call: TRBV20-1
cdr3_aa: CSASPIGGALSAGYTF
cdr3_nt: TGCAGTGCTAGTCCCATTGGGGGGGCTCTATCCGCTGGCTACACCTTC

clone_size: -
d_call: -
j_call: TRBJ2-7
v_call: TRBV5-6
cdr3_aa: CASMDPITYEQYF
cdr3_nt: TGTGCCAGCATGGACCCTATTACCTACGAGCAGTACTTC

clone_size: -
d_call: TRBD1
j_call: TRBJ2-3
v_call: TRBV25-1
cdr3_aa: CASSHPGTGGTDTQYF
cdr3_nt: TGTGCCAGCAGCCACCCCGGGACAGGGGGCACAGATACGCAGTATTTT

clone_size: -
d_call: TRBD1
j_call: TRBJ2-5
v_call: TRBV29-1
cdr3_aa: CSVGRRDRVYGQYF
cdr3_nt: TGCAGCGTGGGTCGCCGGGACAGGGTTTACGGGCAGTACTTC

clone_size: -
d_call: -
j_call: TRBJ1-1
v_call: TRBV7-2
cdr3_aa: CASSQSRGVTGEAFF
cdr3_nt: TGTGCCAGCAGCCAATCACGTGGGGTTACTGGTGAAGCTTTCTTT

clone_size: -
d_call: -
j_call: TRBJ2-7
v_call: TRBV25-1
cdr3_aa: CATEGSYEQYF
cdr3_nt: TGTGCCACCGAGGGGTCCTACGAGCAGTACTTC

clone_size: -
d_call: -
j_call: TRBJ1-5
v_call: TRBV20-1
cdr3_aa: CSAALRGRVNQPQHF
cdr3_nt: TGCAGTGCTGCGTTGAGAGGGAGGGTAAATCAGCCCCAGCATTTT

clone_size: -
d_call: -
j_call: TRBJ1-1
v_call: TRBV29-1
cdr3_aa: CSVANRVSVNTEAFF
cdr3_nt: TGCAGCGTTGCGAACAGGGTATCGGTGAACACTGAAGCTTTCTTT

clone_size: -
d_call: TRBD2
j_call: TRBJ2-5
v_call: TRBV3-1
cdr3_aa: CASSHRTSGKETQYF
cdr3_nt: TGTGCCAGCAGCCACCGGACTAGCGGAAAAGAGACCCAGTACTTC

clone_size: medium-sized
d_call: -
j_call: TRBJ2-2
v_call: TRBV6-4
cdr3_aa: CASSAESTGELFF
cdr3_nt: TGTGCCAGCAGTGCCGAATCCACCGGGGAGCTGTTTTTT

clone_size: -
d_call: -
j_call: TRBJ2-3
v_call: TRBV6-2/TRBV6-3
cdr3_aa: CASSYTYYDTQYF
cdr3_nt: TGTGCCAGCAGTTACACTTATTACGATACGCAGTATTTT

clone_size: -
d_call: -
j_call: TRBJ2-7
v_call: TRBV12-3/TRBV12-4
cdr3_aa: CASSFPGSPGEQYF
cdr3_nt: TGTGCCAGCAGTTTCCCAGGGTCCCCGGGCGAGCAGTACTTC

clone_size: -
d_call: -
j_call: TRBJ2-5
v_call: TRBV9
cdr3_aa: CASSVRGGETQYF
cdr3_nt: TGTGCCAGCAGCGTCAGGGGAGGAGAGACCCAGTACTTC

clone_size: -
d_call: -
j_call: TRBJ2-5
v_call: TRBV4-1
cdr3_aa: CASSQVRGVGKTQYF
cdr3_nt: TGCGCCAGCAGCCAGGTCAGGGGTGTTGGGAAGACCCAGTACTTC

clone_size: -
d_call: -
j_call: TRBJ2-3
v_call: TRBV24-1
cdr3_aa: CATSDPRPVTADTQYF
cdr3_nt: TGTGCCACCAGTGACCCCCGGCCAGTCACGGCAGATACGCAGTATTTT

clone_size: few
d_call: -
j_call: TRBJ1-2
v_call: TRBV20-1
cdr3_aa: CSALLIRLGANGYTF
cdr3_nt: TGCAGTGCCCTTCTTATACGGTTGGGGGCTAATGGCTACACCTTC